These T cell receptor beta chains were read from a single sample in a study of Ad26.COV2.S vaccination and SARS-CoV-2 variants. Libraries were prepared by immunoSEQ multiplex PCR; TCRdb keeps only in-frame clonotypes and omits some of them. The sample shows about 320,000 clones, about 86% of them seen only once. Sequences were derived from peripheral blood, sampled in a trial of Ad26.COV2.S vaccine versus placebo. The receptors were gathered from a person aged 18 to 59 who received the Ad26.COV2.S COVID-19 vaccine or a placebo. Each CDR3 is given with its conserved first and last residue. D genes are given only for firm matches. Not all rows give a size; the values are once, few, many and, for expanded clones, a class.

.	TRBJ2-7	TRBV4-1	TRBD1	TGCGCCAGCAGCCCGGGACAGAGCTACGAGCAGTACTTC	CASSPGQSYEQYF
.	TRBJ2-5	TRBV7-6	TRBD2	TGTGCCAGCAGCTTAATAGCCGGGGGGGCAGAGACCCAGTACTTC	CASSLIAGGAETQYF
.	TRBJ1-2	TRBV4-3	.	TGCGCCAGCAGCCACTCTGGGATCGGCTACACCTTC	CASSHSGIGYTF
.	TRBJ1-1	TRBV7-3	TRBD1	TGTGCCAGCAGCTCCAGGGGGAGGACTGAAGCTTTCTTT	CASSSRGRTEAFF
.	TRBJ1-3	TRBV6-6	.	TGTGCCAGCAGCTCCGGGTCGGGGGACACCATATATTTT	CASSSGSGDTIYF
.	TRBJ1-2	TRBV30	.	TGTGCCTGGAGTCACTCCCGGTGGGGGGTTCAATATGGCTACACCTTC	CAWSHSRWGVQYGYTF
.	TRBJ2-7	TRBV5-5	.	TGTGCCAGCAGCTGGGGAGCGGGAACAGGGGGTAAGGAGCAGTACTTC	CASSWGAGTGGKEQYF
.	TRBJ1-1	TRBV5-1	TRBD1	TGCGCCAGCAGCCCTGGACAGGGTCTTGAAGCTTTCTTT	CASSPGQGLEAFF
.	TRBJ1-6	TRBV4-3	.	TGCGCCAGCAGCCAAGACAGGAGCAATTCACCCCTCCACTTT	CASSQDRSNSPLHF
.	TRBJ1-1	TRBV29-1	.	TGCAGCGTCTCTCCTCAGGGGACTGAAGCTTTCTTT	CSVSPQGTEAFF
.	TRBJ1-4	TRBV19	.	TGTGCCAGTAGCCGGCGGGACACGGGTGAAAAACTGTTTTTT	CASSRRDTGEKLFF
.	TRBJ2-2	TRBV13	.	TGTGCCAGCAGCTCTCTCGGGTGGGGCGGCCCGAACACCGGGGAGCTGTTTTTT	CASSSLGWGGPNTGELFF
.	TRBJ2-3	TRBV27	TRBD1	TGTGCCAGCAAAGGGGGCTTCACAGATACGCAGTATTTT	CASKGGFTDTQYF
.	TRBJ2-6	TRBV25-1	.	TGTGCCAGCAGATCCTCTGGGGCCAACGTCCTGACTTTC	CASRSSGANVLTF
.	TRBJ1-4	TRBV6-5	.	TGTGCCAGCAGGAGGGACGGATCCAACTTGGGGGGACTGTTTTTT	CASRRDGSNLGGLFF
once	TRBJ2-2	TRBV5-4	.	TGTGCCAGCAGCTTTTCACCGGGACGGAGAAGCACCGGGGAGCTGTTTTTT	CASSFSPGRRSTGELFF
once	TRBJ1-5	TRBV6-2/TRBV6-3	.	TGTGCCAGCAGTTACTCACAGGGATTAAGCAATCAGCCCCAGCATTTT	CASSYSQGLSNQPQHF
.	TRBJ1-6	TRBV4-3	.	TGCGCCAGCAGCCAACAGGGGAATTCACCCCTCCACTTT	CASSQQGNSPLHF
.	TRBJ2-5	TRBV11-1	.	TGTGCCAGCAGCGGACAGATCCAAGAGACCCAGTACTTC	CASSGQIQETQYF
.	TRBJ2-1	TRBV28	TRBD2	TGTGCCAGCAGGCCTCCGGGAGGGAGTGGAAACAATGAGCAGTTCTTC	CASRPPGGSGNNEQFF
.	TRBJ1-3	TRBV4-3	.	TGCGCCAGCAGCCAAGAAGGGAGAAACACCATATATTTT	CASSQEGRNTIYF
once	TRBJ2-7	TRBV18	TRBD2	TGTGCCAGCTCACCGGGGGAGGGCTACGAGCAGTACTTC	CASSPGEGYEQYF
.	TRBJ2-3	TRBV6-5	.	TGTGCCAGCAGTTTCAGGGGAGTCAGCACAGATACGCAGTATTTT	CASSFRGVSTDTQYF
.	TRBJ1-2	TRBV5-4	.	TGTGCCAGCAGCTTGATTGAGAGAAACTATGGCTACACCTTC	CASSLIERNYGYTF
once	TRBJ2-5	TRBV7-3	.	TGTGCCAGCTGTCTGGGACCACAAGAGACCCAGTACTTC	CASCLGPQETQYF
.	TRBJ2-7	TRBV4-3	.	TGCGCCAGCAGCCATGCGGCCGGGACAAGCTCCTACGAGCAGTACTTC	CASSHAAGTSSYEQYF
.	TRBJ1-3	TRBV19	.	TGTGCCAGTAGTTCTGGACGGTCCTCTGGAAACACCATATATTTT	CASSSGRSSGNTIYF
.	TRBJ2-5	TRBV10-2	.	TGCGCCAGCAGTGTAAGAGGGAGACTAAAAGAGACCCAGTACTTC	CASSVRGRLKETQYF
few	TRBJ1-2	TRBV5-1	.	TGCGCCAGCAGCTTGGCAGGGAACTATGGCTACACCTTC	CASSLAGNYGYTF
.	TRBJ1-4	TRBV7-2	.	TGTGCCAGCAGCCGGGACAACCCAACTAATGAAAAACTGTTTTTT	CASSRDNPTNEKLFF
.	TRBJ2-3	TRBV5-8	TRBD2	TGTGCCAGCAGCCCGGGCCTTCAACTAGCGGGGGGTTCAGATACGCAGTATTTT	CASSPGLQLAGGSDTQYF
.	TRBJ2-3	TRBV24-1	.	TGTGCCACCAGTGATGGGAAGGCAGATACGCAGTATTTT	CATSDGKADTQYF
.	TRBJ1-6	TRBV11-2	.	TGTGCCAGCAGCTATGTGGGGGGGGCGAGTTCACCCCTCCACTTT	CASSYVGGASSPLHF
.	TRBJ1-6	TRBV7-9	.	TGTGCCAGCAGCTTATGGAGTACCGATAATTCACCCCTCCACTTT	CASSLWSTDNSPLHF
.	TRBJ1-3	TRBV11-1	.	TGTGCCAGCAGCTTAGCGCAGGCCTACTCTGGAAACACCATATATTTT	CASSLAQAYSGNTIYF
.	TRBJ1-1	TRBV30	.	TGTGCCTGGGGGGACGGGAACACTGAAGCTTTCTTT	CAWGDGNTEAFF
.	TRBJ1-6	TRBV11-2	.	TGTGCCAGCAGCTCGACAGGTTCACCCCTCCACTTT	CASSSTGSPLHF
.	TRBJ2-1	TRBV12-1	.	TGTGCCAGCAGCTTTTGGGACAGGGTAGTGGTGTCTGGGTACAATGAGCAGTTCTTC	CASSFWDRVVVSGYNEQFF
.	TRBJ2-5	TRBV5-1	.	TGCGCCAGCAGCTTGGCCGGTAGTAGCGGTGAGACCCAGTACTTC	CASSLAGSSGETQYF
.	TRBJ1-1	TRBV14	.	TGTGCCAGCAGCCAGGGAATACAGGGATGGGGGACTGAAGCTTTCTTT	CASSQGIQGWGTEAFF